These T cell receptor beta chains were read from a single sample in a study of OX40 agonist ivuxolimab in advanced cancers. The assay was immunoSEQ multiplex PCR, and TCRdb's table has in-frame clones only and misses some. The sample includes 85,000 to 130,000 clones, approximately 90% of them seen just once. The starting material was CD4+ or CD8+ T cells sorted from blood, obtained in a trial of the OX40 agonist ivuxolimab. Receptor source: an adult with an advanced solid tumor such as melanoma, head and neck, liver or kidney cancer. CDR3s include the opening cysteine and the closing phenylalanine or tryptophan. A D gene is named only where the DNA matches it firmly. Not all rows give a size; the values are once, few, many and, for expanded clones, a class.

>NA|NA|15|TRBJ2-1|TRBV11-3
TGTGCCAGCAGCTTTGCAAGGAGCTCCTACAATGAGCAGTTCTTC
CASSFARSSYNEQFF
>NA|NA|14|TRBJ1-2|TRBV4-2
TGTGCCAGCAGCCAAGGTCGAGGGTTTGATGGCTACACCTTC
CASSQGRGFDGYTF
>NA|NA|13|TRBJ2-5|TRBV5-1
TGCGCCAGCAGCGCCTCAGACGAAGGCGGCCAGTACTTC
CASSASDEGGQYF
>NA|NA|15|TRBJ2-2|TRBV7-2
TGTGCCAGCAGCTTAAGCTCTAGAAACACCGGGGAGCTGTTTTTT
CASSLSSRNTGELFF
>NA|NA|12|TRBJ2-1|TRBV19
TGTGCCACTATGGACGGCTACAATGAGCAGTTCTTC
CATMDGYNEQFF
>NA|NA|15|TRBJ1-1|TRBV27
TGTGCCACCCTCCCCTACTCAGCCCTGAACACTGAAGCTTTCTTT
CATLPYSALNTEAFF
>TRBD1|once|17|TRBJ1-2|TRBV7-2
TGTGCCAGCAGCTTAGCGATGGGGACAGCAGCTAGAGATGGCTACACCTTC
CASSLAMGTAARDGYTF
>NA|NA|16|TRBJ2-1|TRBV12-2
TGTGCAAGTCGCTTTTGTCGGGAGGGTAACTACAATGAGCAGTTCTTC
CASRFCREGNYNEQFF
>NA|once|12|TRBJ2-5|TRBV9
TGTGCCAGCAGCGGGGCGGGCAAGACCCAGTACTTC
CASSGAGKTQYF
>TRBD2|NA|17|TRBJ2-2|TRBV27
TGTGCCAGCAGTTTATGGACTAGCGGGAGGAGCACCGGGGAGCTGTTTTTT
CASSLWTSGRSTGELFF
>TRBD1|NA|13|TRBJ1-5|TRBV15
TGTGCCACCAGCAGGGACAGGGGGGAGCCCCAGCATTTT
CATSRDRGEPQHF
>NA|NA|16|TRBJ2-1|TRBV21-1
TGTGCCAGCAGCCCCAGCCGGGACAGGGGTGGTGGTGAGCAGTTCTTC
CASSPSRDRGGGEQFF
>TRBD1|NA|15|TRBJ1-5|TRBV10-1
TGCGCCAGCAGTGGCGAGGGGGCATGCAATCAGCCCCAGCATTTT
CASSGEGACNQPQHF
>TRBD1|NA|16|TRBJ2-5|TRBV7-3
TGTGCCAGCAGCTTGGGGACAGGGGATTCCCTGGAGACCCAGTACTTC
CASSLGTGDSLETQYF
>NA|NA|13|TRBJ2-5|TRBV11-2
TGTGCCAGCAGCTTCGGGTCAAGGGAGACCCAGTACTTC
CASSFGSRETQYF
>TRBD1|NA|13|TRBJ1-4|TRBV5-1
TGCGCCAGCCAAAGGACAGGAGAAGAAAAACTGTTTTTT
CASQRTGEEKLFF
>NA|once|16|TRBJ2-2|TRBV28
TGTGCCAGCAGTTTATGGGGCTCAGCGAACACCGGGGAGCTGTTTTTT
CASSLWGSANTGELFF
>TRBD2|NA|15|TRBJ2-3|TRBV5-1
TGCGCCAGCAGCTTAGCGGGGAGAAGCACAGATACGCAGTATTTT
CASSLAGRSTDTQYF
>NA|once|14|TRBJ2-5|TRBV7-2
TGTGCCAGCAGCTTAGGCCCAGCCCAAGAGACCCAGTACTTC
CASSLGPAQETQYF
>NA|NA|13|TRBJ2-2|TRBV30
TGTGCCTGGGAGAGATCGAACACCGGGGAGCTGTTTTTT
CAWERSNTGELFF
>NA|NA|14|TRBJ2-2|TRBV7-8
TGTGCCAGCAGCTTAGGCCAGAAAACCGGGGAGCTGTTTTTT
CASSLGQKTGELFF
>NA|NA|14|TRBJ2-7|TRBV6-6
TGTGCCAGCGGACACTACGGCAGGGCCCGCGAGCAGTACTTC
CASGHYGRAREQYF
>NA|NA|14|TRBJ1-2|TRBV7-2
TGTGCCAGCAGCCGCTCACGGACAGACTATGGCTACACCTTC
CASSRSRTDYGYTF
>TRBD1|NA|18|TRBJ2-6|TRBV28
TGTGCCAGCAGTTTGGGACAGGGGGCAATCTCTGGGGCCAACGTCCTGACTTTC
CASSLGQGAISGANVLTF
>NA|NA|11|TRBJ2-7|TRBV7-9
TGTGCCAGCAGCCCTTGGGAAGGGCAGTACTTC
CASSPWEGQYF
>TRBD1|few|14|TRBJ1-2|TRBV19
TGTGCCAGTTCCGACCCCAGGGGGATCTATGGCTACACCTTC
CASSDPRGIYGYTF
>TRBD1|NA|14|TRBJ1-4|TRBV28
TGTGCCAGCAGATCCACAGGGGAGAGTGAAAAACTGTTTTTT
CASRSTGESEKLFF
>TRBD1|NA|16|TRBJ2-5|TRBV19
TGTGCCAGTAGTATGGGTCCAGGGGGCCTTCAAGAGACCCAGTACTTC
CASSMGPGGLQETQYF
>TRBD2|once|17|TRBJ2-3|TRBV9
TGTGCCAGCTGCCAGGGGAGCGGGAGAGCTAGCACAGATACGCAGTATTTT
CASCQGSGRASTDTQYF
>NA|NA|15|TRBJ2-3|TRBV19
TGTGCCAGTAGTATTAGGCGGGGAGGCACAGATACGCAGTATTTT
CASSIRRGGTDTQYF
>TRBD2|NA|15|TRBJ2-7|TRBV28
TGTGCCAGCAGTTCCTGGACTAGCGGGAGGTACGAGCAGTACTTC
CASSSWTSGRYEQYF
>TRBD1|NA|15|TRBJ2-5|TRBV18
TGTGCCAGCTCACCACAGGCAGGGGGCGCAGAGACCCAGTACTTC
CASSPQAGGAETQYF
>NA|NA|13|TRBJ1-2|TRBV27
TGTGCCAGCAGTTTAAGACCTAACTATGGCTACACCTTC
CASSLRPNYGYTF
>TRBD2|NA|17|TRBJ2-7|TRBV2
TGTGCCAGCAGGACGGGGTCTAGCGGGCAACACTCCTACGAGCAGTACTTC
CASRTGSSGQHSYEQYF
>TRBD2|NA|12|TRBJ2-7|TRBV29-1
TGCAGCGTTGGTGCTAGCGGCGACGAGCAGTACTTC
CSVGASGDEQYF
>NA|NA|15|TRBJ2-3|TRBV5-1
TGCGCCAGCTGTTTATCTGGGTTTGTTTCAGATACGCAGTATTTT
CASCLSGFVSDTQYF
>TRBD2|NA|16|TRBJ2-3|TRBV7-2
TGTGCCAGCAGCCAGACTAGCGGGAGTGGGGTAGATACGCAGTATTTT
CASSQTSGSGVDTQYF
>TRBD2|NA|16|TRBJ2-3|TRBV5-1
TGCGCCAGCAGCTTTGGGACTAGCGGCCCCACAGATACGCAGTATTTT
CASSFGTSGPTDTQYF
>NA|NA|13|TRBJ1-3|TRBV28
TGTGCCAGCAATACAGGTTCTGGAAACACCATATATTTT
CASNTGSGNTIYF
>TRBD1|NA|15|TRBJ1-3|TRBV2
TGTGCCAGCAGCCTCCAACAGGGGGAGGGAAACACCATATATTTT
CASSLQQGEGNTIYF
>NA|NA|14|TRBJ2-7|TRBV18
TGTGCCAGCTCACCACCGGGGGCATACTACGAGCAGTACTTC
CASSPPGAYYEQYF
>NA|NA|15|TRBJ1-4|TRBV28
TGTGCCAGCAGTTTAGGAGGGCAGGGAGATGAAAAACTGTTTTTT
CASSLGGQGDEKLFF
>TRBD1|NA|16|TRBJ1-3|TRBV18
TGTGCCAGCTCACCACGCGAGACAGGGCCCGGAAACACCATATATTTT
CASSPRETGPGNTIYF